What follows are 3 T cell receptor beta chains derived from one specimen sequenced in a study of T cells in Graves' hyperthyroidism and ophthalmopathy (dated by TCRdb to the late 2010s). Libraries were prepared through multiplex PCR. The listed sequencing device is Illumina HiSeq 2000. Amplification of TCR beta CDR3 regions was carried out from RNA transcripts. For the first round of RT-PCR on the TCR CDR3, the HTBI primer set was used together with the Qiagen OneStep RT-PCR kit. The raw public reads went through TCRdb reprocessing: fastp at Q25, MiXCR clone calling, in-frame beta chains kept. Each entry merges the rows of one CDR3 protein and shows their most common DNA and genes. Present in this sample are approximately 600,000 distinct CDR3 sequences, about 16% of which were seen just once. The top ten hold 3.8% of the sample. Material: blood. Source of these receptors: a woman aged 25 to 39 with Graves' hyperthyroidism.

This clonotype was picked up a small number of times. V usage is TRBV6-1 and J usage is TRBJ2-7; D might be TRBD1 or TRBD2, each matching 7 bases. Germline CDR1 is MNHNS and CDR2 is SASEGT. The germline V and J ends were trimmed by 7 bases and 5 bases, with 18 bases remaining between them. The CDR3 spans 14 residues. The CDR3 protein is CASKRGGGVNEQYF. CDR3 sequence (DNA): TGTGCCAGCAAGAGGGGAGGGGGCGTTAACGAGCAGTACTTC.

This clonotype was seen only a few times. The chain recombines TRBV4-2 with TRBJ2-7; 9 nucleotides align to TRBD1. V trimming: 2 bases; J trimming: 4 bases; junction bases outside the gene matches: 3. The CDR3 is made up of 14 amino acids. Germline V gene lookup returns CDR1 LGHNA and CDR2 YNFKEQ. CDR3 bases: TGTGCCAGCAGCCAAATAGGACAGGGGTACGAGCAGTACTTC. Its translation is CASSQIGQGYEQYF.

This clonotype occurred a few times. The rearrangement uses TRBV20-1 and TRBJ2-1, with 8 bases matching TRBD2. Trimming took 0 bases from V and 5 from J; bases not matched to a gene: 6. The CDR3 is made up of 15 amino acids. From germline, CDR1 is DFQATT and CDR2 SNEGSKA (reference sequence). The CDR3 reads CSARDLAGTDNEQFF. As DNA, the CDR3 is TGCAGTGCTAGAGACCTAGCGGGCACGGACAATGAGCAGTTCTTC.